The present TCR beta chain was sequenced within a study of cytomegalovirus exposure and HLA in healthy donors. Study-level background: There were roughly 80 million unique TCRs (from HLA-typed donors) in an early data release. In terms of ancestry, the Caucasian-associated cluster contained about four fifths of the approximately 400 genotyped donors.

This CDR3 spans 13 amino acids. From germline, CDR1 is SGHAT and CDR2 FQNNGV. V lost 6 bases and J lost 4; bases outside the gene matches: 4. The study ran its PCR with 60 Vbeta and 13 Jbeta primers. TCRdb keeps only in-frame clones here, not all; method: immunoSEQ multiplex PCR. Of 95,000 to 150,000 clones listed, just over 15% were seen once; the top ten hold 1.5% to 2%. The sample holds a few counts of this clone. Its cognate antigen is unknown. The study's findings and limits: Some V segments, including TRBV6-2 and TRBV6-3, were excluded as indistinguishable.

This rearrangement joins TRBV11-2 to TRBJ1-1, with 8 bases aligning to TRBD1. The receptor was isolated from a woman in her late teens or twenties in good health and CMV-seronegative. The sequenced sample was PBMCs. The CDR3 region has the DNA TGTGCCAGCAGTCTCGGGACAGGCACTGAAGCTTTCTTT. Translating gives CASSLGTGTEAFF.